Each of the 14 T cell receptor beta chains below was sequenced from the same sample in a study of cytomegalovirus exposure and HLA in healthy donors. Only in-frame clones appear in the TCRdb table, and some are missing; sequencing was by immunoSEQ multiplex PCR. The data contain under 150,000 clones, around 87% of them singletons. The material sequenced was PBMCs. Receptors were obtained from a man younger than 35 in good health and CMV-seropositive.

This clone was seen only once. The chain is built from TRBV6-4 and TRBJ2-2; TRBD2 matches 7 bases. After removal of 6 bases from V and 4 bases from J, the junction contained 2 bases not matched to a gene. CDR3 length: 13 amino acids. Germline lookup yields CDR1 MRHNA and CDR2 SNTAGT. This CDR3 reads CASRGGATGELFF. CDR3 sequence (DNA): TGTGCCAGCAGGGGAGGGGCCACCGGGGAGCTGTTTTTT.

V is TRBV5-1 and J is TRBJ2-7, with D perhaps TRBD2 (7 bases). Deletions cut 2 bases from V and 0 bases from J, with 9 bases between. Per germline, CDR1 SGHRS and CDR2 YFSETQ. This CDR3 contains 14 residues. DNA for the CDR3: TGCGCCAGCAGCTTAGGGGGGGGCTCCTACGAGCAGTACTTC. It codes for CASSLGGGSYEQYF.

This CDR3 reads CASSVLPDRSTEAFF. CDR3 coding DNA: TGTGCCAGCAGCGTCTTACCCGACAGGAGCACTGAAGCTTTCTTT. The chain is built from TRBV9 and TRBJ1-1; D might be TRBD1 (6 bases). The CDR3 length is 15 residues. V lost 2 bases and J 4 bases, leaving 15 bases between the germline ends. Germline assignment: CDR1 SGDLS and CDR2 YYNGEE.

V usage is TRBV15 and J usage is TRBJ2-2, with 7 bases fitting TRBD1. Germline V gene data show CDR1 as LNHNV and CDR2 as YYDKDF (reference sequence). CDR3 length: 19 amino acids. The trim removed 2 bases at V and 1 base at J, leaving 13 bases unmatched. CDR3 sequence: CATSRITYQGEENTGELFF. DNA for the CDR3: TGTGCCACCAGCAGAATAACCTACCAGGGGGAAGAGAACACCGGGGAGCTGTTTTTT.

The chain carries TRBV10-1 and TRBJ2-2; D possibly corresponds to TRBD1 (5 bases). V gave up 3 bases and J gave up 7 bases, with 12 bases separating them. The CDR3 is made up of 14 amino acids. CDR1 and CDR2 from the germline V gene are WNHNN and SYGVQD (reference sequence). Here the CDR3 DNA reads TGCGCCAGCAGTGAAGGGGTGGGGCACGGGGAGCTGTTTTTT. The encoded protein is CASSEGVGHGELFF.

The chain employs TRBV5-1 and TRBJ2-7; D unresolved. This CDR3 is built from 16 residues. Trimming removed 4 bases from V and 1 base from J, with 18 bases in between. Germline assignment: CDR1 SGHRS and CDR2 YFSETQ. Written as DNA, the CDR3 is TGCGCCAGCAGCCAATACTCTACGAGCAAGTCCTACGAGCAGTACTTC. This codes for CASSQYSTSKSYEQYF. Drawing the rest from reference TRBV5-1 and TRBJ2-7, the complete variable domain is KAGVTQTPRYLIKTRGQQVTLSCSPISGHRSVSWYQQTPGQGLQFLFEYFSETQRNKGNFPGRFSGRQFSNSRSEMNVSTLELGDSALYLCASSQYSTSKSYEQYFGPGTRLTVT.

This clone was picked up a small number of times. This CDR3 reads CASSMNFFGTGNYEQYF. The CDR3 DNA sequence: TGTGCCAGCAGCATGAATTTCTTTGGAACAGGAAACTACGAGCAGTACTTC. The chain employs TRBV11-3 and TRBJ2-7, with D possibly being TRBD1 (5 bases). The CDR3 contains 17 residues. Germline CDR1 reads SGHNT; CDR2 reads YENEEA. Trimming stripped 5 bases from V and 3 bases from J, with 23 bases between.

This sequence joins TRBV27 and TRBJ2-7; D gene uncertain. V was pared by 0 bases and J by 2 bases, with 11 bases between. Germline V gene data show CDR1 as MNHEY and CDR2 as SMNVEV (reference sequence). This CDR3 contains 15 residues. The CDR3 coding sequence is TGTGCCAGCAGTTTATCGTTGGCGCGGACCTACGAGCAGTACTTC. Its protein is CASSLSLARTYEQYF.

The chain links TRBV7-9 to TRBJ1-1; D perhaps matches TRBD1 (5 bases). V dropped 8 bases and J dropped 2 bases, with 15 bases sitting between them. The CDR3 loop spans 14 amino acids. Germline V lookup: CDR1 SEHNR, CDR2 FQNEAQ (reference sequence). For the CDR3, the DNA is TGTGCCAGCGTCCAGAAGGGGTCCAACACTGAAGCTTTCTTT. It is translated as CASVQKGSNTEAFF.

The genes are TRBV15 and TRBJ2-7; D remains unclear. In germline, CDR1 is LNHNV, CDR2 YYDKDF (reference sequence). The CDR3 has 16 residues. Trimming left V 0 bases short and J 4 bases short, with 16 bases between. The CDR3 region is CATSRDREAPRYEQYF. The CDR3 DNA reads TGTGCCACCAGCAGAGATCGCGAGGCCCCGAGATACGAGCAGTACTTC.

The rearrangement joins TRBV5-4 to TRBJ2-3, with D perhaps matching TRBD1 (5 bases). Germline CDR1 SGHNT, CDR2 YYREEE (reference sequence). V was pared by 4 bases and J by 4 bases, with 13 bases between. The CDR3 is 14 amino acids. The CDR3: CASSQDSTADTQYF. The CDR3 coding sequence is TGTGCCAGCAGCCAAGACAGTACGGCAGATACGCAGTATTTT. Complete variable domain (other parts from reference TRBV5-4 and TRBJ2-3): ETGVTQSPTHLIKTRGQQVTLRCSSQSGHNTVSWYQQALGQGPQFIFQYYREEENGRGNFPPRFSGLQFPNYSSELNVNALELDDSALYLCASSQDSTADTQYFGPGTRLTVL.

This chain uses TRBV7-2 with TRBJ2-7; unclear D gene. Looked up from germline, CDR1 is SGHTA and CDR2 is FQGNSA. Trimming shortened V by 1 base and J by 0 bases, and 10 bases separated the two germline ends. The CDR3 is made up of 15 amino acids. This chain's CDR3 is CASSLVGGSSYEQYF. The CDR3 nucleotides are TGTGCCAGCAGCTTAGTCGGCGGTAGCTCCTACGAGCAGTACTTC. Variable domain in full (rest from reference TRBV7-2 and TRBJ2-7): GAGVSQSPSNKVTEKGKDVELRCDPISGHTALYWYRQSLGQGLEFLIYFQGNSAPDKSGLPSDRFSAERTGGSVSTLTIQRTQQEDSAVYLCASSLVGGSSYEQYFGPGTRLTVT.

There are a few counts of this clone. The J gene is TRBJ2-7, the V gene TRBV4-1; D is unclear. Looked up from germline, CDR1 is MGHRA and CDR2 is YSYEKL. With 4 bases removed from V and 1 base from J, the gap between germline ends came to 11 bases. This CDR3 region has 14 residues. The CDR3 region is CASSPKERSYEQYF. The DNA of the CDR3 is TGCGCCAGCAGCCCGAAGGAGCGTTCCTACGAGCAGTACTTC.

This clone was recorded only once. V and J are TRBV2 and TRBJ1-1; 8 bases match TRBD1. The germline V gene encodes CDR1 SNHLY and CDR2 FYNNEI. The CDR3 consists of 16 residues. V trimming: 7 bases; J trimming: 1 base; junction bases outside the gene matches: 11. The CDR3 loop reads CASKYRDRTRNTEAFF. Written as DNA, the CDR3 is TGTGCCAGCAAATACCGGGACAGGACTCGGAACACTGAAGCTTTCTTT.